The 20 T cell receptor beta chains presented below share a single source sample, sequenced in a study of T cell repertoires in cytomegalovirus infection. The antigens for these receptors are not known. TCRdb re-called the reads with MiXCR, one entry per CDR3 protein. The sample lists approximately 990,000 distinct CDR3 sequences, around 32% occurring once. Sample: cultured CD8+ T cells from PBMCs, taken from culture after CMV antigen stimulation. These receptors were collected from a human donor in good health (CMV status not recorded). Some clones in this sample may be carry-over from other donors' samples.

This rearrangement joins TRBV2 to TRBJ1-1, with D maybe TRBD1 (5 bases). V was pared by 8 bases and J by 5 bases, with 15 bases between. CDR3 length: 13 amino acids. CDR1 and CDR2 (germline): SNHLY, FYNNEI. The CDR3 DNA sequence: TGTGCCAGCGGCCGGGGGGTGGGGACTGAAGCTTTCTTT. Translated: CASGRGVGTEAFF. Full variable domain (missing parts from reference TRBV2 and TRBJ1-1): EPEVTQTPSHQVTQMGQEVILRCVPISNHLYFYWYRQILGQKVEFLVSFYNNEISEKSEIFDDQFSVERPDGSNFTLKIRSTKLEDSAMYFCASGRGVGTEAFFGQGTRLTVV.

The CDR3 here is CASSPAHTEAFF. The DNA of the CDR3 is TGTGCCAGCAGCCCAGCTCACACTGAAGCTTTCTTT. This chain links TRBV7-9 with TRBJ1-1; D unclear. This CDR3 region has 12 residues. Trimming left V 5 bases short and J 3 bases short, with 7 bases between. Germline CDR1 and CDR2: SEHNR and FQNEAQ (reference sequence).

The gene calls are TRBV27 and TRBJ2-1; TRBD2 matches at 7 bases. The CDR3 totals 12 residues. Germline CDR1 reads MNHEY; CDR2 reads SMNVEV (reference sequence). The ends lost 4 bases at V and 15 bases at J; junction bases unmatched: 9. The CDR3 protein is CASSSRGLAGFF. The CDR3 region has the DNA TGTGCCAGCAGTTCCCGGGGATTAGCGGGGTTCTTC.

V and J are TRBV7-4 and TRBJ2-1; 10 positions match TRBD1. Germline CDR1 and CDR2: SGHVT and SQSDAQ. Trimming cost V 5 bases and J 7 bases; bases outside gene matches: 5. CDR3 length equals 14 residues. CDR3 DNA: TGTGCCAGCAGCCGGGACAGGGGTTCGAATGAGCAGTTCTTC. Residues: CASSRDRGSNEQFF.

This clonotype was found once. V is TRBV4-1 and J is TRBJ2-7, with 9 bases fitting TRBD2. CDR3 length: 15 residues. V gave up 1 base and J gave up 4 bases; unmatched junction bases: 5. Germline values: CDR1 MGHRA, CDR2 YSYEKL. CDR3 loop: CASSQADSGGYEQYV. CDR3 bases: TGCGCCAGCAGCCAAGCGGATAGCGGGGGATACGAGCAGTACGTC.

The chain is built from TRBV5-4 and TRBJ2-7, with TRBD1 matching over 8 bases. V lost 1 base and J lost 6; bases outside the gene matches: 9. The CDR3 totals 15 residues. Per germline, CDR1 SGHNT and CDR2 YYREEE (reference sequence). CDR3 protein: CASSLLSDRDREQYV. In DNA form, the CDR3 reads TGTGCCAGCAGCTTGCTATCGGACAGGGATCGCGAGCAGTACGTC.

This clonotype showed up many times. The CDR3 DNA is TGTGCCAGCAGCTTCGACAGGGGGCGAGCGGGAATGAGGGAAAAACTGTTTTTT. Encoded protein: CASSFDRGRAGMREKLFF. The rearrangement links TRBV7-8 to TRBJ1-4, with 10 nucleotides matching TRBD1. J was trimmed by 8 bases and V by 3 bases; bases with no gene match: 15. The CDR3 has 18 residues. The germline V gene has CDR1 SGHVS and CDR2 FQNEAQ.

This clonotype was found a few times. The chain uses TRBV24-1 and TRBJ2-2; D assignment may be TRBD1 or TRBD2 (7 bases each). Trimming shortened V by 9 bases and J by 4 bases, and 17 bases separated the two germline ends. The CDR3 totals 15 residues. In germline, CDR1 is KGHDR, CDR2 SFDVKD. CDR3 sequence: CATSGGGSATGELFF. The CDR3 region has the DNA TGTGCCACCTCAGGGGGGGGTTCAGCCACCGGGGAGCTGTTTTTT.

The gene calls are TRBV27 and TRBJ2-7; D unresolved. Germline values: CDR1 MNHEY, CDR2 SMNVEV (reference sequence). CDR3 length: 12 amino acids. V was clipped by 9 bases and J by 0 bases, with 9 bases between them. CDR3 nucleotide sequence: TGTGCCAGTTTCTCGAGCTCCTACGAGCAGTACGTC. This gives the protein CASFSSSYEQYV.

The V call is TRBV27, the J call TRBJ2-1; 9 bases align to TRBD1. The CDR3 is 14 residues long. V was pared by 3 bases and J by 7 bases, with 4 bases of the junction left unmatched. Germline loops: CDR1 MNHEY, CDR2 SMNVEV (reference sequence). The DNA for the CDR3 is TGTGCCAGCAGTTTCGGGACAGGGAAAAATGAGCAGTTCTTC. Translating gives CASSFGTGKNEQFF.

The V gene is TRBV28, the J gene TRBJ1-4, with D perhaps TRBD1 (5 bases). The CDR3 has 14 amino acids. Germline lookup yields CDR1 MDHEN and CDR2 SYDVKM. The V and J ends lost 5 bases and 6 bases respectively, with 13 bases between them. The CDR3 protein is CASSTGTSDEKLFF. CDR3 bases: TGTGCCAGCAGTACCGGGACGTCTGATGAAAAACTGTTTTTT.

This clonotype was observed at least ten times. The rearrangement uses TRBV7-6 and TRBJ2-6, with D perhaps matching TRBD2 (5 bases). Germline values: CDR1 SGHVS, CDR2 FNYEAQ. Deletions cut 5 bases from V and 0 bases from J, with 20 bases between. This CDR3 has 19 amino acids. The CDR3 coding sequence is TGTGCCAGCAGCCCCAAAGCCGGGATTAGAACCTCTGGGGCCAACGTCCTGACTTTC. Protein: CASSPKAGIRTSGANVLTF.

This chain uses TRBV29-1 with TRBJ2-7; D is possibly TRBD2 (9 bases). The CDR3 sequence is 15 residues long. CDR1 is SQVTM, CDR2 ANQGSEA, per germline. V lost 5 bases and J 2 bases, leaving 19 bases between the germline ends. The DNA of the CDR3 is TGCAGCGTTCTACCGCGGGAGGGACAGGCCTACGAGCAGTACTTC. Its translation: CSVLPREGQAYEQYF.

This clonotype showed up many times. The CDR3 bases are TGTGCCAGCAGCGTTAGGGCGGGTCCTGGGCGGGGGCCTCCCCCGGGGTATGAGCAGTTCTTC. Translated, it gives CASSVRAGPGRGPPPGYEQFF. The chain employs TRBV7-6 and TRBJ2-1; D may be TRBD2 (7 bases). V lost 5 bases and J lost 8, with 37 bases in between. Germline V gene sequence: CDR1 SGHVS, CDR2 FNYEAQ. The CDR3 is 21 residues long.

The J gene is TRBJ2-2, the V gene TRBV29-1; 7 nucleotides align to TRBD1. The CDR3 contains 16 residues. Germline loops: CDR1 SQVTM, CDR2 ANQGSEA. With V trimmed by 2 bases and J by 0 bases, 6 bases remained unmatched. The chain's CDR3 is CSVEYLGQPNTGELFF. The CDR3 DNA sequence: TGCAGCGTTGAATATTTGGGACAGCCGAACACCGGGGAGCTGTTTTTT.

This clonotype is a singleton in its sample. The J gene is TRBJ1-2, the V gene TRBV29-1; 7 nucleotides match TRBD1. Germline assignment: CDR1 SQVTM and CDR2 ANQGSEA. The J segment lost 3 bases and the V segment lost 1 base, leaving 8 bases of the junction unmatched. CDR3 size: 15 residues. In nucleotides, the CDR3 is TGCAGCGTTGAAGGGGGAGACAGGGATTACTATGGCTACACCTTC. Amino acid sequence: CSVEGGDRDYYGYTF.

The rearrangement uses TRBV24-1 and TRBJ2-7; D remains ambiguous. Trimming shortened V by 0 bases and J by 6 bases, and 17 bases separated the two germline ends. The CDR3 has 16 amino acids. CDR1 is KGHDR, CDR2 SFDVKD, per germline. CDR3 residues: CATSDLLSSRESEQYF. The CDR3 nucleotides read TGTGCCACCAGTGATTTGCTAAGCTCGAGAGAGAGCGAGCAGTACTTC.

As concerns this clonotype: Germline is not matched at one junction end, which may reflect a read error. The CDR3 nucleotides are TGTGCCAACAGCTTGGACTTAGGTACTGAAGCTTTCTTT. It specifies CANSLDLGTEAFF. This chain connects TRBV5-5 to TRBJ1-1; D gene uncertain. CDR1 is SGHKS and CDR2 is YYEKEE in the germline V gene (reference sequence). The CDR3 is made up of 13 amino acids.

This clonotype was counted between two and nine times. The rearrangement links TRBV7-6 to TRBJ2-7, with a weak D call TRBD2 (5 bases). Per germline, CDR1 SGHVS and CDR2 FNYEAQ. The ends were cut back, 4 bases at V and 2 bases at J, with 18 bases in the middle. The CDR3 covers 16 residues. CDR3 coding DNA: TGTGCCAGCAGCTCCCCCGTTGGAGGCAACACCTACGAGCAGTACTTC. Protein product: CASSSPVGGNTYEQYF.

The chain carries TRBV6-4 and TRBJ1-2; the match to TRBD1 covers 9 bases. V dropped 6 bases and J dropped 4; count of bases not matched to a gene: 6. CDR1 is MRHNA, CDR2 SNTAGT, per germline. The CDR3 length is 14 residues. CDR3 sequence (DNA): TGTGCCAGCAGCTACAGGGGGCATGCCTATGGCTACACCTTC. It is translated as CASSYRGHAYGYTF.